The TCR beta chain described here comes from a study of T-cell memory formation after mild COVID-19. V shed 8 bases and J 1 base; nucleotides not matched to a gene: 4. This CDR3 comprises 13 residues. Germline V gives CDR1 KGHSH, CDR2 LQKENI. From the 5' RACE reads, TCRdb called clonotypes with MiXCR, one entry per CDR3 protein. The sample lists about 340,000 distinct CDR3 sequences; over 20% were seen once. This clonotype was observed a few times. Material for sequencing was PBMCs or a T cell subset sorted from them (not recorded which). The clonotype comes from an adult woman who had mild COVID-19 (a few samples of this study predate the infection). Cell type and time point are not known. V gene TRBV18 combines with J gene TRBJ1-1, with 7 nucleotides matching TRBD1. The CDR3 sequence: CASRTGPNTEAFF. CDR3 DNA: TGTGCCAGCCGGACAGGACCGAACACTGAAGCTTTCTTT.